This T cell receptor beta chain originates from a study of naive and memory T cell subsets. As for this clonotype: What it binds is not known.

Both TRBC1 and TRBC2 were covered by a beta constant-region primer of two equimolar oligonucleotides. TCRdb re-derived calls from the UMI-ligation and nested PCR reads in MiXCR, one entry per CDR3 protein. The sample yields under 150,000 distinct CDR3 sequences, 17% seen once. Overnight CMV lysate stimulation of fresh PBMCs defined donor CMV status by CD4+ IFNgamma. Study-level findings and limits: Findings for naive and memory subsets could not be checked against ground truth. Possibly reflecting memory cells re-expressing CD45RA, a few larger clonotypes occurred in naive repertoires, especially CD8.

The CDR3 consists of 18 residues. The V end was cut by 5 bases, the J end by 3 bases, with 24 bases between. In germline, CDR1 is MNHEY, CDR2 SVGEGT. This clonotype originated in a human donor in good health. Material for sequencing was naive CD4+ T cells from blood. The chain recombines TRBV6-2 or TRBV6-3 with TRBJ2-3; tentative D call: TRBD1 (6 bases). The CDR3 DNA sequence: TGTGCCAGCAGTCGTGGAAAGAATACAGGGCCCGTTACAGATACGCAGTATTTT. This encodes CASSRGKNTGPVTDTQYF.